This T cell receptor (beta chain) was found in a study of T cells in Graves' hyperthyroidism and ophthalmopathy. Whole-study findings and limits: Most clonotypes expanded in thyroid above 0.001 were likewise present in blood. Ophthalmopathy onset followed model prediction by a median roughly 6 months.

Ophthalmopathy cases scored 3 or more on the Clinical Activity Score and 4 or more on NOSPECS grade, with duration below 3 months. Amplification of TCR beta CDR3 regions was performed using RNA transcripts as template. The HTBI primer set was used in a first-round RT-PCR of the TCR CDR3. TCRdb recomputed calls from the multiplex PCR reads with MiXCR, one row per CDR3 protein. This sample has roughly 250,000 distinct CDR3 sequences, with approximately 20% found just once. About this clonotype itself: Its specificity is unknown.

Sequencing was performed on blood. This receptor was identified in a young man with Graves' ophthalmopathy.

The CDR3 loop reads CASSFWGREYF. DNA of the CDR3: TGTGCCAGCAGTTTCTGGGGACGGGAGTACTTC. The V call is TRBV12-3 or TRBV12-4, the J call TRBJ2-4; D is possibly TRBD1 or TRBD2 (5 bases each). With 3 bases removed from V and 14 bases from J, the gap between germline ends came to 11 bases. This CDR3 is built from 11 residues.